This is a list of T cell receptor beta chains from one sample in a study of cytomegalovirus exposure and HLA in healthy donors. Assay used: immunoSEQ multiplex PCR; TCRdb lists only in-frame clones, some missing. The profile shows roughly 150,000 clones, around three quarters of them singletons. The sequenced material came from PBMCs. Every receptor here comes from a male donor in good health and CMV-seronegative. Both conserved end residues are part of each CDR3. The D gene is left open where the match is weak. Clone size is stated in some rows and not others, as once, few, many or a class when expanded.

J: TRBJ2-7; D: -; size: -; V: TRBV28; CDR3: CASSWTANYEQYF; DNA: TGTGCCAGCAGTTGGACAGCTAACTACGAGCAGTACTTC
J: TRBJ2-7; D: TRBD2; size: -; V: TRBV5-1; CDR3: CASSLSQTSVTYEQYF; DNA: TGCGCCAGCAGCTTGTCACAGACTAGCGTAACCTACGAGCAGTACTTC
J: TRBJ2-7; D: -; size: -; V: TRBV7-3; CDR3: CASSFAPGWAYEQYF; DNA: TGTGCCAGCAGCTTCGCCCCAGGGTGGGCCTACGAGCAGTACTTC
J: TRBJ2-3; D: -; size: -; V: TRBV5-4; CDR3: CASSLGSGSTDTQYF; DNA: TGTGCCAGCAGCTTAGGGAGCGGGAGCACAGATACGCAGTATTTT
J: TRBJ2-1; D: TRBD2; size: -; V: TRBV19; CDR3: CASSIAGGPPTYNEQFF; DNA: TGTGCCAGTAGTATAGCGGGAGGGCCCCCCACCTACAATGAGCAGTTCTTC
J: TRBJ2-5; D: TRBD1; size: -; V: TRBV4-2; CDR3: CASSQVTGQGVSETQYF; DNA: TGTGCCAGCAGCCAAGTAACGGGACAGGGGGTTTCGGAGACCCAGTACTTC
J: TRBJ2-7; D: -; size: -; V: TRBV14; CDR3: CASSAGRSPSYEQYF; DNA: TGTGCCAGCAGCGCGGGACGTAGCCCTTCCTACGAGCAGTACTTC
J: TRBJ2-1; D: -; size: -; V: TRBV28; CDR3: CASSWSLREGGPSYNEQFF; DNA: TGTGCCAGCAGTTGGTCCCTGAGAGAGGGAGGCCCCTCCTACAATGAGCAGTTCTTC
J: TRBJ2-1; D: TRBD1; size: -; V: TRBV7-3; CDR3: CASSLTRDRYNEQFF; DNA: TGTGCCAGCAGCTTAACCCGGGACAGATACAATGAGCAGTTCTTC
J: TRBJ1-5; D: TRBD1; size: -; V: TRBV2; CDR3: CASRQGAFNQPQHF; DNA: TGTGCCAGCAGACAGGGGGCCTTCAATCAGCCCCAGCATTTT
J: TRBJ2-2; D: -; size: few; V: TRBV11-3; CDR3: CASSLGQGSTGELFF; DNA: TGTGCCAGCAGCTTAGGCCAGGGAAGCACCGGGGAGCTGTTTTTT
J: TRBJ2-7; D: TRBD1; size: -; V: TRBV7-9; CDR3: CASSSTGVKYF; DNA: TGTGCCAGCAGCTCCACAGGGGTTAAGTACTTC
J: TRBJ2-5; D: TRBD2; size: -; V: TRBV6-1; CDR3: CASSEGLAGPQETQYF; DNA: TGTGCCAGCAGTGAAGGTCTAGCGGGGCCCCAAGAGACCCAGTACTTC
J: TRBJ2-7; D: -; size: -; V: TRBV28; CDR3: CACSGRRGDNEQYF; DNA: TGTGCCTGCTCGGGGCGCAGGGGAGACAACGAGCAGTACTTC
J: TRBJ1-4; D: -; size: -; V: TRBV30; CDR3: CAWSSNRNNDEKLFF; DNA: TGTGCCTGGAGCAGTAACAGGAATAATGATGAAAAACTGTTTTTT
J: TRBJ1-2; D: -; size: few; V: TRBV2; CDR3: CASSEGGRYGYTF; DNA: TGTGCCAGCAGTGAAGGGGGCCGGTATGGCTACACCTTC
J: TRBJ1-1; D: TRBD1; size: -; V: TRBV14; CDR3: CASSRYGWDRGISEAFF; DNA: TGTGCCAGCAGCCGATACGGATGGGACAGGGGAATTTCTGAAGCTTTCTTT
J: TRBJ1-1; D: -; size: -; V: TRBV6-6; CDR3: CASSRGGANTEAFF; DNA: TGTGCCAGCTCCCGGGGGGGTGCGAACACTGAAGCTTTCTTT